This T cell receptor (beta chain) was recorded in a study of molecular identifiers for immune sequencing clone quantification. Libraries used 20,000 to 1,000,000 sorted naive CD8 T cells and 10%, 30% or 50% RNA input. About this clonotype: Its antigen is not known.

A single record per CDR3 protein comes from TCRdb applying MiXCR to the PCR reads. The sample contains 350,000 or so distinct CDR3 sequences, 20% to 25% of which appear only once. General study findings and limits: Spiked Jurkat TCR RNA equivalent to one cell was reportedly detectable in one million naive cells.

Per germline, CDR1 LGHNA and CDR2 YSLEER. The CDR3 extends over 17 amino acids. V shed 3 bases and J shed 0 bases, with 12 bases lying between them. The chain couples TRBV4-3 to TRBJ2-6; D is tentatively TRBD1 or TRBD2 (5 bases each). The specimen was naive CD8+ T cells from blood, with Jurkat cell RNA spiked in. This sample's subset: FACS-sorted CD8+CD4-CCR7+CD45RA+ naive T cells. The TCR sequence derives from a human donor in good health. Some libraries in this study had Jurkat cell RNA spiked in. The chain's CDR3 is CASSHRDGDSGANVLTF. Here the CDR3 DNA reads TGCGCCAGCAGCCACCGGGACGGGGACTCTGGGGCCAACGTCCTGACTTTC.